A selection of T cell receptor beta chains follows, all from one sample in a study of early T cells in non-severe SARS-CoV-2 infection. TCRdb re-analysed the 5' RACE reads in MiXCR, keeping a single row per CDR3 protein. The sample holds some 57,000 distinct CDR3 sequences, roughly a tenth seen once. Specimen: whole blood. Receptors originate from an adult who was a healthcare worker with PCR-confirmed SARS-CoV-2 infection or an uninfected control (not recorded which). Each CDR3 is given with its conserved first and last residue. D genes are given only for firm matches. Clone size appears in some rows only: once, few, many, or a class for an expanded clone.

v_gene,j_gene,abundance,d_gene,CDR3aa,CDR3nt
TRBV10-3,TRBJ1-1,many,.,CAITQGMNTEAFF,TGTGCCATCACACAGGGCATGAACACTGAAGCTTTCTTT
TRBV5-5,TRBJ2-1,many,.,CASSLGGGFNEQFF,TGTGCCAGCAGCCTGGGGGGCGGTTTCAATGAGCAGTTCTTC
TRBV5-6,TRBJ2-7,few,.,CASSFIEVSHEQYF,TGTGCCAGCAGCTTTATTGAGGTTAGCCACGAGCAGTACTTC
TRBV7-9,TRBJ1-1,many,.,CASSHDKNTEAFF,TGTGCCAGCAGCCACGACAAGAACACTGAAGCTTTCTTT
TRBV28,TRBJ2-2,many,.,CASSLSTGNGELFF,TGTGCCAGCAGTTTATCGACAGGAAACGGGGAGCTGTTTTTT
TRBV9,TRBJ1-5,.,TRBD1,CASSVGQADQPQHF,TGTGCCAGCAGTGTCGGACAGGCGGATCAGCCCCAGCATTTT
TRBV10-3,TRBJ2-4,many,.,CAISEDQAGAKNIQYF,TGTGCCATCAGTGAGGACCAGGCGGGCGCCAAAAACATTCAGTACTTC
TRBV29-1,TRBJ2-7,few,.,CSVSTAAAPSYEQYF,TGCAGCGTTTCGACAGCGGCCGCGCCCTCCTACGAGCAGTACTTC
TRBV12-2,TRBJ1-5,few,.,CARILGTRFLAKPQHF,TGTGCAAGGATACTCGGGACACGATTTCTTGCAAAGCCCCAGCATTTT
TRBV12-3/TRBV12-4,TRBJ1-1,few,.,CAIKGGRITEAFF,TGTGCCATCAAGGGGGGAAGGATCACTGAAGCTTTCTTT
TRBV9,TRBJ2-1,.,.,CARVVSSYNEQFF,TGTGCCAGGGTAGTCAGCTCCTACAATGAGCAGTTCTTC
TRBV7-9,TRBJ1-5,.,.,CASSHGGGNQPQHF,TGTGCCAGCAGCCACGGCGGGGGCAATCAGCCCCAGCATTTT
TRBV20-1,TRBJ1-5,many,.,CSAISGRALTTQHF,TGCAGTGCTATATCGGGCAGGGCTCTTACTACCCAGCATTTT
TRBV5-5,TRBJ1-4,many,.,CASSLTGRGEKLFF,TGTGCCAGCAGCCTCACAGGGAGGGGTGAAAAACTGTTTTTT
TRBV20-1,TRBJ1-5,many,.,CSVIDGANQPQHF,TGCAGTGTTATTGATGGGGCCAATCAGCCCCAGCATTTT
TRBV19,TRBJ2-1,few,TRBD1,CASRDRGANEQFF,TGTGCCAGTAGGGACAGGGGGGCCAATGAGCAGTTCTTC
TRBV21-1,TRBJ1-1,few,.,CASSSPRTMNTEAFF,TGTGCCAGCAGCAGTCCCCGGACCATGAACACTGAAGCTTTCTTT
TRBV5-4,TRBJ1-2,many,.,CASSEGSLSVGYTF,TGTGCCAGCAGCGAAGGCTCCCTTTCGGTTGGCTACACCTTC
TRBV4-1,TRBJ2-7,many,TRBD1,CASSQAGQGFEQYF,TGCGCCAGCAGCCAAGCCGGACAGGGCTTCGAGCAGTACTTC
TRBV3-1,TRBJ1-5,.,TRBD1,CASSQDRGRHQPQHF,TGTGCCAGCAGCCAGGACAGGGGGCGGCATCAGCCCCAGCATTTT
TRBV18,TRBJ2-7,many,.,CASSPETLRVEQYF,TGTGCCAGCTCACCAGAAACACTCAGGGTCGAGCAGTACTTC
TRBV20-1,TRBJ2-3,many,TRBD2,CSAIGTSGGWGPTDTQYF,TGCAGTGCCATCGGGACTAGCGGGGGCTGGGGGCCCACAGATACGCAGTATTTT
TRBV19,TRBJ2-2,many,.,CASSGGTLRRTGELFF,TGTGCCAGTAGTGGCGGGACTCTTCGGCGCACCGGGGAGCTGTTTTTT
TRBV12-3/TRBV12-4,TRBJ2-7,many,.,CASRPSASYEQYF,TGTGCCAGCAGACCGTCGGCCTCCTACGAGCAGTACTTC
TRBV20-1,TRBJ1-2,many,.,CSARGQGYGYTF,TGCAGTGCTAGAGGGCAGGGGTATGGCTACACCTTC
TRBV20-1,TRBJ1-1,few,TRBD1,CSARTGDTEAFF,TGCAGTGCTCGGACAGGGGACACTGAAGCTTTCTTT
TRBV7-2,TRBJ2-3,many,TRBD1,CASSRDRGPDTQYF,TGTGCCAGCAGCCGGGACAGGGGGCCAGATACGCAGTATTTT
TRBV6-2/TRBV6-3,TRBJ2-1,many,.,CASSPRSTREQFF,TGTGCCAGCTCTCCGCGATCCACGAGGGAGCAGTTCTTC
TRBV9,TRBJ2-3,many,.,CASSDTDTQYF,TGTGCCAGCAGCGACACAGATACGCAGTATTTT
TRBV7-9,TRBJ1-1,.,.,CASSLQGARAFF,TGTGCCAGCAGCCTACAGGGAGCGAGAGCTTTCTTT
TRBV7-6,TRBJ2-5,.,TRBD2,CASSRGLAGGYKKTQYF,TGTGCCAGCAGCCGCGGACTAGCGGGGGGGTATAAGAAGACCCAGTACTTC
TRBV12-3/TRBV12-4,TRBJ2-7,.,.,CASSLSTGRREQYF,TGTGCCAGCAGTCTCTCGACTGGACGTCGGGAGCAGTACTTC
TRBV6-5,TRBJ1-2,many,.,CASSPRRLDYGYTF,TGTGCCAGCAGTCCCCGTAGGTTGGACTATGGCTACACCTTC
TRBV11-2,TRBJ2-4,many,.,CASSLGQGNIQYF,TGTGCCAGCAGCTTAGGGCAGGGAAACATTCAGTACTTC
TRBV12-3/TRBV12-4,TRBJ2-7,many,.,CASARGLPAFSSSYEQYF,TGTGCCAGCGCGCGGGGACTCCCCGCCTTTTCGAGCTCCTACGAGCAGTACTTC
TRBV29-1,TRBJ2-5,many,.,CSIETGETQYF,TGCAGCATCGAAACCGGGGAGACCCAGTACTTC
TRBV10-1,TRBJ2-7,many,TRBD1,CASSRTGAYEQYF,TGCGCCAGCAGTCGGACAGGGGCCTACGAGCAGTACTTC
TRBV7-2,TRBJ2-2,.,TRBD1,CASSAGTGGGELFF,TGTGCCAGCAGCGCAGGGACAGGCGGCGGGGAGCTGTTTTTT
TRBV5-1,TRBJ2-3,few,.,CASSFLAFDTDTQYF,TGCGCCAGCAGCTTTCTAGCGTTCGACACAGATACGCAGTATTTT
TRBV27,TRBJ2-5,.,TRBD1,CASSQGAGTQYF,TGTGCCAGCAGCCAGGGGGCCGGGACCCAGTACTTC
TRBV18,TRBJ1-6,.,.,CASSAGNYSPLHF,TGTGCCAGCTCGGCAGGGAATTATTCACCCCTCCACTTT
TRBV28,TRBJ1-3,few,.,CASSPDVPGNTIYF,TGTGCCAGCAGCCCGGATGTGCCTGGAAACACCATATATTTT
TRBV29-1,TRBJ2-2,many,TRBD2,CSAHGLAGGGGELFF,TGCAGCGCCCATGGACTAGCGGGGGGAGGCGGGGAGCTGTTTTTT
TRBV6-2/TRBV6-3,TRBJ2-2,many,TRBD2,CASSRSGGGSANTGELFF,TGTGCCAGCAGTCGTAGCGGGGGGGGATCCGCGAACACCGGGGAGCTGTTTTTT
TRBV6-6,TRBJ2-7,.,TRBD2,CASSYAGEKVQYF,TGTGCCAGCAGTTATGCGGGGGAGAAGGTTCAGTACTTC
TRBV6-6,TRBJ2-1,many,.,CASSYPLTGSSYNEQFF,TGTGCCAGCAGTTACCCTTTGACAGGCAGCTCCTACAATGAGCAGTTCTTC
TRBV18,TRBJ1-5,many,.,CASSPLPGNQPQHF,TGTGCCAGCTCACCACTTCCAGGAAATCAGCCCCAGCATTTT
TRBV3-1,TRBJ1-2,many,.,CASSQEGRGTYGYTF,TGTGCCAGCAGCCAAGAAGGGCGGGGGACCTATGGCTACACCTTC
TRBV20-1,TRBJ2-7,many,TRBD2,CSASPRQRGVGEQYF,TGCAGTGCTTCTCCCCGGCAGCGGGGTGTTGGCGAGCAGTACTTC
TRBV6-2/TRBV6-3,TRBJ2-1,many,TRBD1,CASSQQGYNEQFF,TGTGCCAGCAGTCAACAGGGGTACAATGAGCAGTTCTTC
TRBV3-1,TRBJ1-2,many,.,CASSPWGTGGNGYTF,TGTGCCAGCAGCCCCTGGGGAACGGGAGGTAATGGCTACACCTTC